This TCR beta chain was captured in a study of blood T cell repertoires in COVID-19. The wider study: From the United States, Italy and Spain came samples of acute and convalescent COVID-19. Nucleic acid was either cDNA or gDNA, and it came from T cells, B-cell-depleted T cells, or PBMCs.

The V and J ends lost 5 bases and 3 bases, in that order; junction bases with no gene match: 1. In germline, CDR1 is SGHAT, CDR2 FQNNGV. The CDR3 has 14 amino acids. Seattle enrolled patients during active infection and tracked them longitudinally. Per the original data handling: From reference gene primer amplification, estimates of nucleated cell counts were derived. Produced via immunoSEQ multiplex PCR; TCRdb's table is partial and in-frame only. V and J calls and clone size are copied from that table; D and trimming were computed from the DNA. The sample lists around 460,000 clones; over 85% were seen once.

The gene calls are TRBV11-2 and TRBJ1-6; 7 bases are a match to TRBD1. This receptor was identified in a man between 18 and 35 years old with COVID-19, enrolled during active disease. The sequenced sample consisted of peripheral blood. Here the CDR3 reads CASSPGGYNSPLHF. CDR3 bases: TGTGCCAGCAGCCCAGGGGGCTATAATTCACCCCTCCACTTT.